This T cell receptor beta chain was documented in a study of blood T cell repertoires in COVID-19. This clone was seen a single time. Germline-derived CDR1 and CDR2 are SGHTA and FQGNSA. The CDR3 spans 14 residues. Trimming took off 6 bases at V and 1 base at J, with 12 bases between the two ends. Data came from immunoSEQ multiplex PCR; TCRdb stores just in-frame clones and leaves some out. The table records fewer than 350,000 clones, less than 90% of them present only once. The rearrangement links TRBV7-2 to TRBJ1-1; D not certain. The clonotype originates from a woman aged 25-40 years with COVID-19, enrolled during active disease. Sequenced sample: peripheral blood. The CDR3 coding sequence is TGTGCCAGCAGGCCTAGACCGGGGAACACTGAAGCTTTCTTT. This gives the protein CASRPRPGNTEAFF.